Each of the 13 T cell receptor beta chains below was sequenced from the same sample in a study of T cell repertoires in cytomegalovirus infection. MiXCR, applied by TCRdb to the reads, yields one record per CDR3 protein. This sample has nearly 650,000 distinct CDR3 sequences; approximately 25% occur once, and the top ten carry roughly 8%. The source material was CD8+ T cells from PBMCs. These receptors were taken from a human donor in good health (CMV status not recorded). Some clones in this sample may be carry-over from other donors' samples.

This clonotype was seen only a few times. This rearrangement joins TRBV24-1 to TRBJ1-1; 7 bases are a match to TRBD1. Unmatched junction bases numbered 16, after V lost 11 bases and J lost 11 bases. Germline values: CDR1 KGHDR, CDR2 SFDVKD. This CDR3 region has 13 residues. This CDR3 is CAIKLRDSDWAFF. The CDR3 region has the DNA TGTGCCATCAAATTGAGGGACAGCGACTGGGCTTTCTTT.

This clonotype occurred a few times. The V gene is TRBV2, the J gene TRBJ2-4; D gene uncertain. Deletions cut 7 bases from V and 6 bases from J, with 13 bases between. The CDR3 has 13 amino acids. Germline assignment: CDR1 SNHLY and CDR2 FYNNEI. The CDR3 loop reads CASMPDPGNIQYF. CDR3 DNA sequence: TGTGCCAGCATGCCGGACCCGGGAAACATTCAGTACTTC.

This clonotype was observed a few times. The chain employs TRBV28 and TRBJ1-5; D is ambiguous. This CDR3 spans 14 amino acids. With 6 bases removed from V and 2 bases from J, the gap between germline ends came to 11 bases. CDR1 MDHEN and CDR2 SYDVKM come from the germline V gene. CDR3 sequence (DNA): TGTGCCAGCAGCCCACCGTGGGGCAATCAGCCCCAGCATTTT. Its protein product is CASSPPWGNQPQHF.

The chain combines TRBV28 with TRBJ2-1; D is uncertain. The CDR3 length is 14 residues. V gave up 3 bases and J gave up 4 bases, with 10 bases separating them. In germline, CDR1 is MDHEN, CDR2 SYDVKM. In DNA form, the CDR3 reads TGTGCCAGCAGTTTCCGACGGCAATACAATGAGCAGTTCTTC. This codes for CASSFRRQYNEQFF.

This clonotype was detected only a few times. The genes are TRBV4-1 and TRBJ1-1; D remains unclear. V was cut by 3 bases and J by 11 bases, with 16 bases left in between. The CDR3 has 13 amino acids. CDR1 and CDR2 from the germline V gene are MGHRA and YSYEKL. The CDR3 bases are TGCGCCAGCAGCCACGGAGTAAGGGCGGACGCTTTCTTT. Encoded protein: CASSHGVRADAFF.

This chain connects TRBV20-1 to TRBJ1-2; 7 nucleotides match TRBD1. Trimming cost V 6 bases and J 3 bases; bases outside gene matches: 16. Germline V CDR1 and CDR2: DFQATT, SNEGSKA (reference sequence). This CDR3 comprises 16 residues. For the CDR3, the DNA is TGCAGTGCCCAAAGGGGGCTGGGGACAGCTGACTATGGCTACACCTTC. Its translation: CSAQRGLGTADYGYTF.

The rearrangement links TRBV28 to TRBJ2-7; D may be TRBD2 (6 bases). This CDR3 comprises 13 residues. From germline, CDR1 is MDHEN and CDR2 SYDVKM. V lost 7 bases and J lost 1, with 11 bases in between. In DNA, the CDR3 is TGTGCCAGCAATCAGGAGGGTTCCTACGAGCAGTACGTC. Encoded protein: CASNQEGSYEQYV.

This clonotype was seen ten or more times. The chain employs TRBV7-9 and TRBJ2-7; D gene unclear. From germline, CDR1 is SEHNR and CDR2 FQNEAQ (reference sequence). The CDR3 extends over 15 amino acids. The V end was cut by 2 bases, the J end by 2 bases, with 13 bases between. The CDR3, as DNA: TGTGCCAGCAGCTTATACCTTGACAATCCCTACGAGCAGTACTTC. It specifies CASSLYLDNPYEQYF.

The chain is built from TRBV7-6 and TRBJ2-1; D perhaps matches TRBD2 (6 bases). The CDR3 spans 17 residues. Germline lookup yields CDR1 SGHVS and CDR2 FNYEAQ. The V end was cut by 0 bases, the J end by 6 bases, with 18 bases between. The CDR3 is CASSLAATRGDFNEQFF. For the CDR3, the DNA is TGTGCCAGCAGCTTAGCGGCGACCCGCGGGGACTTCAATGAGCAGTTCTTC.

V is TRBV6-2 or TRBV6-3 and J is TRBJ1-1; tentative D call: TRBD1 (5 bases). Trimming stripped 7 bases from V and 1 base from J, with 10 bases between. The CDR3 extends over 13 amino acids. CDR1 is MNHEY and CDR2 is SVGEGT in the germline V gene. CDR3 bases: TGTGCCAGCACCAACGGGGGGAACACTGAAGCTTTCTTT. It encodes CASTNGGNTEAFF.

There are a few counts of this clonotype. The chain recombines TRBV27 with TRBJ1-1, with a possible D match to TRBD1 (6 bases). Trimming left V 5 bases short and J 1 base short, with 14 bases between. This CDR3 comprises 15 residues. Germline lookup yields CDR1 MNHEY and CDR2 SMNVEV (reference sequence). The CDR3, as DNA: TGTGCCAGCAGTACAACAGGGTGGAAGAACACTGAAGCTTTCTTT. Its translation: CASSTTGWKNTEAFF.

This clonotype occurred a few times. The chain joins TRBV20-1 to TRBJ1-1; D might be TRBD1 (6 bases). CDR1 DFQATT and CDR2 SNEGSKA come from the germline V gene (reference sequence). The V gene lost 6 bases and the J gene lost 0 bases, with 11 bases spanning the gap. The CDR3 totals 13 residues. For the CDR3, the DNA is TGCAGTGCAGGGGACAACTTGAACACTGAAGCTTTCTTT. Translation: CSAGDNLNTEAFF.

A word on this clonotype: The junction departs from germline at one end; a sequencing error may be responsible. The chain recombines TRBV6-6 with TRBJ2-2; D gene ambiguous. CDR1 and CDR2 from the germline V gene are MNHNY and SVGAGI (reference sequence). There are 15 residues in the CDR3. The CDR3 spells CVSSYSATITGELFF. CDR3 coding DNA: TGTGTCAGCAGTTACTCGGCGACCATCACCGGGGAGCTGTTTTTT.